Presented here are 15 T cell receptor beta chains from one specimen sequenced in a study of tissue T cells after allogeneic stem cell transplantation. TCRdb's copy holds only in-frame clones and misses some; the assay was immunoSEQ multiplex PCR. The sample carries some 4,200 clones, 59% recorded once. Sample time point: mouse harvest day 7 after allogeneic transplant. Each mouse received 10^7 T-cell-depleted marrow cells plus 10^6 splenic CD5+ T cells by tail vein. The sample comprised spleen. Receptors originate from a female BALB/c mouse given C57BL/6 T cells with graft-versus-host disease after an allogeneic hematopoietic cell transplant.

This clone has just a few counts. These gene names are mouse names. The read halts 1 residue ahead of the CDR3 end, with the missing end drawn from the germline J gene. The chain combines TRBV13-2 with TRBJ1-3, with TRBD1 identical over 11 bases. V dropped 3 bases and J dropped 2; count of bases not matched to a gene: 4. CDR1 NNHNN and CDR2 SYGAGS come from the germline V gene (reference sequence). The CDR3 consists of 16 residues. The sequenced CDR3 bases are TGTGCCAGCGGTGCTCCGGGACAGGGGGCTGGAAATACGCTCTAT. Its translation: CASGAPGQGAGNTLY. The whole CDR3 protein is CASGAPGQGAGNTLYF.

About this clone itself: Gene names are mouse gene names. The CDR3 goes on 1 residue after the read ends, and that part is filled in from the germline J gene. The chain joins TRBV14 to TRBJ1-4, with D perhaps TRBD1 (6 bases). Germline CDR1 and CDR2: SGHDT and FRDEAV. CDR3 length equals 13 residues. V was shortened by 5 bases and J by 4 bases, with 9 bases between the two germline ends. The CDR3 reads CASRQGLNERLFF. Incomplete CDR3 DNA: TGTGCCAGCAGACAGGGTCTCAACGAAAGATTATTT.

Concerning this clone: The gene symbols are mouse symbols. The read ends 1 residue shy of where the CDR3 ends; the end is completed using the germline J gene. V and J are TRBV23 and TRBJ1-2; the table's D call of TRBD1 was not tested on the DNA. CDR3 size: 13 residues. CDR1 is KGHTA, CDR2 FQNQQP, per germline. The CDR3 DNA, read in part, is TGCTCCAGCAGTCATGACAGAGACTCCGACTACACC. Translation gives CSSSHDRDSDYT. The full CDR3 protein reads CSSSHDRDSDYTF.

Of note for this clone: The gene names here belong to mouse. The read terminates 1 residue before the CDR3 end, so the remaining end is supplied by the germline J gene. The chain is built from TRBV4 and TRBJ1-6, with TRBD1 as a possible D gene (6 bases). TRBJ1-6 is labeled an ORF, and its function is uncertain. The germline CDR1 and CDR2 sequences are LGHDT and YNNKQL (reference sequence). This CDR3 is built from 12 residues. The V end was cut by 6 bases, the J end by 9 bases, with 9 bases between. This CDR3 is CASSPDSSPLYF. The part of the CDR3 DNA that was read is TGTGCCAGCAGTCCGGACAGTTCGCCCCTCTAC.

This clone was seen more than once but under ten times. Gene names follow the mouse nomenclature. Read sequence stops 1 residue before the CDR3 end, and the germline J gene provides the missing end. The genes are TRBV14 and TRBJ2-7; a weak D match, TRBD1 (5 bases). CDR1 is SGHDT, CDR2 FRDEAV, per germline. Trimming removed 2 bases from V and 3 bases from J, with 9 bases in between. The CDR3 consists of 13 residues. This CDR3 is CASSLRGFYEQYF. Incomplete CDR3 DNA: TGTGCCAGCAGTTTGAGGGGTTTCTATGAACAGTAC.

For this clone: Mouse germline and gene names are used. The read ends 1 residue early relative to the CDR3; the germline J gene fills the gap. The genes are TRBV26 and TRBJ1-1; D possibly corresponds to TRBD1 (6 bases). Trimming shortened V by 7 bases and J by 0 bases, and 9 bases separated the two germline ends. CDR1 and CDR2 from the germline V gene are KGHPV and FQNQEV (reference sequence). The CDR3 covers 13 residues. The CDR3 loop reads CASTTGANTEVFF. CDR3 DNA (partial): TGTGCCAGCACGACAGGTGCAAACACAGAAGTCTTC.

Regarding this clone: The gene names here belong to mouse. From the germline J gene comes the end of the CDR3, since the read stops 1 residue before it. V and J are TRBV13-1 and TRBJ2-1; 10 bases fit TRBD1. From germline, CDR1 is NSHNY and CDR2 SYGAGN. The ends lost 5 bases at V and 5 bases at J; junction bases unmatched: 4. The CDR3 is 14 amino acids. The CDR3 sequence: CASSGQGGDAEQFF. Incomplete CDR3 DNA: TGTGCCAGCAGCGGACAGGGGGGAGATGCTGAGCAGTTC.

In regard to this clone: The genes and germline here are from mouse. The read halts 1 residue ahead of the CDR3 end, with the missing end drawn from the germline J gene. The gene calls are TRBV3 and TRBJ1-4; 10 bases agree with TRBD1. Germline-derived CDR1 and CDR2 are SNHLY and FYNGKV (reference sequence). CDR3 length: 15 residues. V shed 5 bases, J shed 5 bases, and the junction held 5 bases outside the gene matches. CDR3 sequence reads: CASSPPGQGNERLFF. Incomplete CDR3 DNA: TGTGCCAGCAGCCCACCGGGACAGGGGAACGAAAGATTATTT.

This clone was detected a few times. Mouse names are used for the genes. The sequenced fragment ends 1 residue before the CDR3 boundary, so the rest is inferred from the germline J gene. The V call is TRBV3, the J call TRBJ2-7; D call uncertain. In germline, CDR1 is SNHLY, CDR2 FYNGKV (reference sequence). Trimming stripped 2 bases from V and 3 bases from J, with 5 bases between. The CDR3 has 12 residues. The CDR3 DNA, read in part, is TGTGCCAGCAGCTTACGGGGCTATGAACAGTAC. Its translation: CASSLRGYEQY. The entire CDR3 protein reads CASSLRGYEQYF. The full variable domain, in which reference TRBV3 and TRBJ2-7 provide the parts outside the CDR3, is GPKVLQIPSHQIIDMGQMVTLNCDPVSNHLYFYWYKQILGQQMEFLVNFYNGKVMEKSKLFKDQFSVERPDGSYFTLKIQPTALEDSAVYFCASSLRGYEQYFGPGTRLTVL.

This clone was recorded a few times. Gene names denote mouse genes. The read terminates 1 residue before the CDR3 end, so the remaining end is supplied by the germline J gene. This rearrangement joins TRBV2 to TRBJ1-6; D remains ambiguous. TRBJ1-6 is an ORF; its function is uncertain. Germline CDR1 reads LGHNA; CDR2 reads YSYQKL. Trimming took off 0 bases at V and 2 bases at J, with 2 bases between the two ends. CDR3 length: 14 amino acids. CDR3 DNA, as far as it was read: TGTGCCAGCAGCCAAGAACCCTATAATTCGCCCCTCTAC. Translated: CASSQEPYNSPLY. The CDR3 reads in full as CASSQEPYNSPLYF.

On this clone: Gene names are mouse gene names. The read comes to an end 1 residue before the CDR3 does, leaving the germline J gene to fill in the end. J is TRBJ2-3 and V is TRBV31, with 7 positions matching TRBD2. Germline CDR1 and CDR2: GKSSPN and SITVG. The CDR3 runs 14 residues. V lost 2 bases to trimming and J lost 0 bases; unmatched junction nucleotides: 2. CDR3 region: CAWSTLGSAETLYF. The CDR3 DNA, read in part, is TGTGCCTGGAGTACACTGGGGAGTGCAGAAACGCTGTAT.

As for this clone: Gene names are mouse gene names. The CDR3 end is not reached by the read, which stops 1 residue before it; the germline J gene fills it in. The chain joins TRBV26 to TRBJ1-1, with unresolved D. The CDR3 is made up of 13 amino acids. Germline values: CDR1 KGHPV, CDR2 FQNQEV (reference sequence). V was shortened by 6 bases and J by 0 bases, with 8 bases between the two germline ends. CDR3: CASSPNANTEVFF. CDR3 DNA, as far as it was read: TGTGCCAGCAGCCCAAATGCAAACACAGAAGTCTTC.

Sample share makes this clone medium-sized (0.01 to 0.1%). Gene labels here are mouse ones. The read finishes 1 residue shy of the CDR3 end, and the germline J gene is used to complete it. The chain combines TRBV13-1 with TRBJ1-3; 8 bases are shared with TRBD1. With V trimmed by 5 bases and J by 0 bases, 4 bases remained unmatched. The germline V gene encodes CDR1 NSHNY and CDR2 SYGAGN. The CDR3 extends over 15 amino acids. The CDR3: CASRDRVNSGNTLYF. Incomplete CDR3 DNA: TGTGCCAGCAGGGACAGGGTAAATTCTGGAAATACGCTCTAT.

Concerning this clone itself: Gene labels here are mouse ones. The read ends 1 residue early relative to the CDR3; the germline J gene fills the gap. The genes are TRBV13-3 and TRBJ1-1, with D tentatively TRBD1 (6 bases). The CDR3 spans 13 residues. Trimming stripped 4 bases from V and 5 bases from J, with 12 bases between. Germline values: CDR1 NNHDY, CDR2 SYVADS. The CDR3 bases that were read are TGTGCCAGCAGTCCGGGACATCCTACAGAAGTCTTC. As protein: CASSPGHPTEVF. The whole CDR3 region reads CASSPGHPTEVFF.

This clone was recorded a few times. Genes and germline are mouse. The read terminates 1 residue ahead of where the CDR3 ends, so the germline J gene completes it. The chain employs TRBV5 and TRBJ2-3; D not certain. CDR1 LGHNA and CDR2 YNLKQL come from the germline V gene (reference sequence). CDR3 length: 16 residues. Trimming removed 0 bases from V and 0 bases from J, with 10 bases in between. The CDR3 DNA, read in part, is TGTGCCAGCAGCCAAGAATCTGGTCTTAGTGCAGAAACGCTGTAT. It is translated as CASSQESGLSAETLY. The full CDR3 sequence reads CASSQESGLSAETLYF.